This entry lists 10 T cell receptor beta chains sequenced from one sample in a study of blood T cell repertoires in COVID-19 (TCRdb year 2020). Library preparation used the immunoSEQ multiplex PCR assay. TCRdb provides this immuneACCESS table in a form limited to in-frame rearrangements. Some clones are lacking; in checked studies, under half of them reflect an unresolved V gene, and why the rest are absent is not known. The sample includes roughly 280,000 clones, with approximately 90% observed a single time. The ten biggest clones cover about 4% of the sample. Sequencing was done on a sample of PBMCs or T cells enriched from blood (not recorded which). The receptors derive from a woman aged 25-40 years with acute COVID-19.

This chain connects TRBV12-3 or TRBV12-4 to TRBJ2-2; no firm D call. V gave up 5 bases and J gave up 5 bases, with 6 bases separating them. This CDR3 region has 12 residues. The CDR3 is CASSRRTGELFF. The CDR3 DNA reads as TGTGCCAGCAGTCGTCGGACCGGGGAGCTGTTTTTT.

The CDR3 region is CASRPGTGGHLFSQPQHF. CDR3 in DNA: TGTGCCAGTAGGCCCGGGACAGGGGGCCATTTGTTTAGTCAGCCCCAGCATTTT. The genes are TRBV19 and TRBJ1-5; the match to TRBD1 covers 12 bases. Germline CDR1 LNHDA, CDR2 SQIVND (reference sequence). The CDR3 has 18 residues. With 6 bases clipped from V and 6 bases from J, the junction kept 15 bases outside the gene matches.

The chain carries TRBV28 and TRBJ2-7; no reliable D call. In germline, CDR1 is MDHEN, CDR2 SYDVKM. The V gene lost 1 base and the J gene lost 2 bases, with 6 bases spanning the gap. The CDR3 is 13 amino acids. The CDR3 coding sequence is TGTGCCAGCAGTTTATCACTCGCCTACGAGCAGTACTTC. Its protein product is CASSLSLAYEQYF.

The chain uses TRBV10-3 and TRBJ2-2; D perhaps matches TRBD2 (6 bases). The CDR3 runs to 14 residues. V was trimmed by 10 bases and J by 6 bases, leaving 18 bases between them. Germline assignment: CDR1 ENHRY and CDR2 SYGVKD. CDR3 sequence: CATTLAGPAGELFF. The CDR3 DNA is TGTGCCACCACACTAGCAGGTCCCGCCGGGGAGCTGTTTTTT.

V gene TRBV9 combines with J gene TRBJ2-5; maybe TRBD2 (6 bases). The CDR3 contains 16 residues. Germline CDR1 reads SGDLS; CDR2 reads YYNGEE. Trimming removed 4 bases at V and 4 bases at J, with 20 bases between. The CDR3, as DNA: TGTGCCAGCAGCCCAATGGGGGGAGGCCCTGGAGAGACCCAGTACTTC. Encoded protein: CASSPMGGGPGETQYF.

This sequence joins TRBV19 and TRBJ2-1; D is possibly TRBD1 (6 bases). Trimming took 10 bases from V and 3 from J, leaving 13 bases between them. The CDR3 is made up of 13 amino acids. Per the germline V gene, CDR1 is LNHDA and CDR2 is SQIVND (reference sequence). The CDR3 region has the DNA TGTGCCACCCTGGACAGTAACTACAATGAGCAGTTCTTC. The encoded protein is CATLDSNYNEQFF.

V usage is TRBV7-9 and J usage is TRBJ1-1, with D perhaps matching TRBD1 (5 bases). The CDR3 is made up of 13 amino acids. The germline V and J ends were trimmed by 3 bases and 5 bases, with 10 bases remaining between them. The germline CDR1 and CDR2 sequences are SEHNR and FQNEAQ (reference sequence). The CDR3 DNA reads TGTGCCAGCAGCTTCGGGGGGGAGACTGAAGCTTTCTTT. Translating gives CASSFGGETEAFF.

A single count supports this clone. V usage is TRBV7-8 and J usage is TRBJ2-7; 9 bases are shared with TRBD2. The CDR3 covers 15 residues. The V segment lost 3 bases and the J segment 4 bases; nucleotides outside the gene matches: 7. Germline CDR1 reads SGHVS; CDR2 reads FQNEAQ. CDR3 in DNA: TGTGCCAGCAGCTTCCTAGGTAGCGGGAGTTACGAGCAGTACTTC. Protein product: CASSFLGSGSYEQYF.

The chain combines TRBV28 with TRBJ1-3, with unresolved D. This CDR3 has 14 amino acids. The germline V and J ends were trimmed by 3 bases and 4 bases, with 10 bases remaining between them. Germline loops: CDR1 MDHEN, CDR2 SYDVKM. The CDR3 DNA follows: TGTGCCAGCAGTTTTTGGCAGGTCGGAAACACCATATATTTT. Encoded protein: CASSFWQVGNTIYF.

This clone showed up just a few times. CDR3 in amino acids: CATSGLQGENSPLHF. CDR3 DNA: TGTGCCACCAGCGGATTACAGGGGGAGAATTCACCCCTCCACTTT. The chain joins TRBV15 to TRBJ1-6; TRBD1 agrees at 8 bases. This CDR3 has 15 residues. In germline, CDR1 is LNHNV, CDR2 YYDKDF (reference sequence). The trim removed 5 bases at V and 7 bases at J, leaving 7 bases unmatched.